The 11 T cell receptor beta chains listed next were all sequenced from one sample in a study of PD-1 blockade in classical Hodgkin lymphoma. Method: immunoSEQ multiplex PCR; TCRdb's copy keeps in-frame clones and lacks some. The data contain 29,000 or so clones, roughly 90% of them singletons. The time point denotes: newly diagnosed, previously untreated cHL patient sample. Using magnetic negative selection, the CD4+ T cells were separated out of thawed PBMCs. Sequencing used CD4+ T cells from blood. Every receptor here comes from a human donor with classical Hodgkin lymphoma.

This clone was seen a handful of times. The gene calls are TRBV5-1 and TRBJ1-2; unclear D gene. Trimming removed 2 bases at V and 4 bases at J, with 12 bases between. This CDR3 contains 14 residues. Germline CDR1 SGHRS, CDR2 YFSETQ. The CDR3 nucleotides read TGCGCCAGCAGCTTATCGGAGGAAATCTATGGCTACACCTTC. Its protein product is CASSLSEEIYGYTF.

This rearrangement joins TRBV19 to TRBJ1-2; 7 nucleotides align to TRBD1. V lost 2 bases, J lost 2 bases, and 5 bases stayed unmatched. Germline V CDR1 and CDR2: LNHDA, SQIVND (reference sequence). The CDR3 totals 15 residues. DNA of the CDR3: TGTGCCAGTAGTATACAGGGGGATGGGAACTATGGCTACACCTTC. Its translation is CASSIQGDGNYGYTF.

V usage is TRBV10-3 and J usage is TRBJ1-1, with D unclear. There are 13 residues in the CDR3. Per germline, CDR1 ENHRY and CDR2 SYGVKD. Trimming cost V 6 bases and J 1 base, with 9 bases left between them. CDR3 coding DNA: TGTGCCATCAGAACAGCGGCGAACACTGAAGCTTTCTTT. It yields the protein CAIRTAANTEAFF.

The J gene is TRBJ2-7, the V gene TRBV7-9, with 10 bases matching TRBD2. V lost 5 bases and J lost 4; bases outside the gene matches: 8. Germline loops: CDR1 SEHNR, CDR2 FQNEAQ (reference sequence). The CDR3 is 15 amino acids. The CDR3 DNA sequence: TGTGCCAGCAGCGCCCTAGCGGGAGCCTTTTACGAGCAGTACTTC. This gives the protein CASSALAGAFYEQYF.

A single count supports this clone. This sequence joins TRBV4-3 and TRBJ2-3, with 12 bases identical to TRBD2. There are 16 residues in the CDR3. With 0 bases clipped from V and 3 bases from J, the junction kept 1 base outside the gene matches. CDR1 and CDR2 (germline): LGHNA, YSLEER. The CDR3 is CASSQETSGRTDTQYF. CDR3 coding DNA: TGCGCCAGCAGCCAAGAAACTAGCGGGAGGACAGATACGCAGTATTTT.

Comment on this clone: Other DNA sequences in the sample encode the same CDR3. This chain joins TRBV18 and TRBJ2-3; D is ambiguous. Germline V gene sequence: CDR1 KGHSH, CDR2 LQKENI. The CDR3 totals 16 residues. The germline V and J ends were trimmed by 1 base and 5 bases, with 16 bases remaining between them. Here the CDR3 reads CASSPRPTLPRDTQYF. CDR3 nucleotides: TGTGCCAGCTCACCACGGCCAACTCTCCCTAGAGATACGCAGTATTTT.

This clone was detected only a few times. V usage is TRBV27 and J usage is TRBJ2-7; weak D call: TRBD1 (6 bases). CDR1 MNHEY and CDR2 SMNVEV come from the germline V gene (reference sequence). Trimming cost V 0 bases and J 5 bases, with 8 bases left between them. This CDR3 spans 13 amino acids. The CDR3 is CASSLSTGHEQYF. The CDR3 coding sequence is TGTGCCAGCAGTTTATCGACAGGTCACGAGCAGTACTTC.

This clone was recorded only once. This sequence joins TRBV30 and TRBJ2-2; no clear D gene. The CDR3 contains 13 residues. Trimming stripped 0 bases from V and 4 bases from J, with 6 bases between. Germline CDR1 GTSNPN, CDR2 SVGIG (reference sequence). The CDR3 region has the DNA TGTGCCTGGAGTGTTAGGTTCACCGGGGAGCTGTTTTTT. As protein: CAWSVRFTGELFF. The full variable domain, with the rest looked up from reference TRBV30 and TRBJ2-2, is SQTIHQWPATLVQPVGSPLSLECTVEGTSNPNLYWYRQAAGRGLQLLFYSVGIGQISSEVPQNLSASRPQDRQFILSSKKLLLSDSGFYLCAWSVRFTGELFFGEGSRLTVL.

The V and J genes are TRBV5-1 and TRBJ2-1; 11 bases align to TRBD2. The CDR3 is 15 residues long. Germline CDR1 SGHRS, CDR2 YFSETQ. V was pared by 2 bases and J by 5 bases, with 3 bases of the junction left unmatched. CDR3 amino acids: CASSFQGLADNEQFF. CDR3 coding DNA: TGCGCCAGCAGCTTCCAGGGACTAGCGGACAATGAGCAGTTCTTC.

This chain links TRBV19 with TRBJ1-3; 9 bases line up with TRBD1. The CDR3 is 17 amino acids. Germline CDR1 is LNHDA and CDR2 is SQIVND (reference sequence). V shed 5 bases, J shed 0 bases, and the junction held 8 bases outside the gene matches. The CDR3 nucleotides read TGTGCCAGTAGTTTCGCCGGGACAGGGAACTCTGGAAACACCATATATTTT. This codes for CASSFAGTGNSGNTIYF.

In nucleotides, the CDR3 is TGTGCCAGCAGCACCACTAGCGGGAGTTCCTACGAGCAGTACTTC. This gives the protein CASSTTSGSSYEQYF. The rearrangement joins TRBV11-3 to TRBJ2-7; 11 bases are a match to TRBD2. The V segment lost 5 bases and the J segment 1 base; nucleotides outside the gene matches: 4. Germline V gene lookup returns CDR1 SGHNT and CDR2 YENEEA. This CDR3 has 15 amino acids.